These T cell receptor beta chains were read from a single sample in a study of OX40 agonist ivuxolimab in advanced cancers. The data were produced by immunoSEQ multiplex PCR, yet TCRdb's version contains in-frame clones alone and is incomplete. The sample includes about 73,000 clones, 90% of them seen just once. The sequencing here drew on CD4+ or CD8+ T cells sorted from blood, taken in a trial of the OX40 agonist ivuxolimab. The receptors derive from an adult with an advanced solid tumor such as melanoma, head and neck, liver or kidney cancer. Both conserved end residues are part of each CDR3. A D gene is named only where the DNA matches it firmly. Size is stated for part of the rows, as once, few or many counts, or as a class when the clone is expanded.

V,J,D,size,CDR3,DNA
TRBV5-4,TRBJ2-3,NA,NA,CASSLASGTDTQYF,TGTGCCAGCAGCTTGGCTAGCGGCACAGATACGCAGTATTTT
TRBV27,TRBJ2-7,NA,NA,CASVVRGVYEQYF,TGTGCCAGCGTCGTAAGGGGAGTCTACGAGCAGTACTTC
TRBV6-5,TRBJ2-7,TRBD2,NA,CASSILPAGTYEQYF,TGTGCCAGCAGCATTCTACCAGCGGGGACTTACGAGCAGTACTTC
TRBV27,TRBJ1-1,TRBD1,once,CASSSLDRVSEAFF,TGTGCCAGCAGTTCATTGGACAGGGTGTCTGAAGCTTTCTTT
TRBV18,TRBJ2-1,NA,NA,CASSPRQGFNNEQFF,TGTGCCAGCTCACCGAGGCAGGGGTTTAACAATGAGCAGTTCTTC
TRBV7-2,TRBJ2-6,NA,NA,CASSLFWTSGANVLTF,TGTGCCAGCAGCTTATTTTGGACCTCTGGGGCCAACGTCCTGACTTTC
TRBV7-8,TRBJ2-1,TRBD2,few,CASSSPGLVGEQFF,TGTGCCAGCAGCTCCCCGGGACTAGTGGGTGAGCAGTTCTTC
TRBV7-3,TRBJ2-5,TRBD2,NA,CASSPTSGRGGETQYF,TGTGCCAGCAGCCCCACTAGCGGGAGGGGGGGAGAGACCCAGTACTTC
TRBV7-9,TRBJ1-1,TRBD1,NA,CASSLTGGTEAFF,TGTGCCAGCAGCTTAACAGGGGGTACTGAAGCTTTCTTT
TRBV7-9,TRBJ2-7,NA,few,CASSSRDLSSYEQYF,TGTGCCAGCAGCTCCCGGGATCTGAGCTCCTACGAGCAGTACTTC
TRBV19,TRBJ2-7,TRBD1,NA,CATSGTGAGRPYEQYF,TGTGCCACCTCTGGGACAGGGGCGGGGAGGCCCTACGAGCAGTACTTC
TRBV19,TRBJ2-3,TRBD2,NA,CASTRSSGRADTQYF,TGTGCCAGTACGAGGTCTAGCGGGAGGGCAGATACGCAGTATTTT
TRBV7-2,TRBJ2-1,NA,NA,CASSLRRGINEQFF,TGTGCCAGCAGCTTACGGAGGGGGATAAATGAGCAGTTCTTC
TRBV6-5,TRBJ2-7,TRBD1,NA,CASSYRDRNYEQYF,TGTGCCAGCAGTTATAGGGACAGGAACTACGAGCAGTACTTC
TRBV7-6,TRBJ2-1,TRBD2,once,CASSNSATSGRPFF,TGTGCCAGCAGCAATTCTGCAACTAGCGGGAGGCCGTTCTTC
TRBV7-6,TRBJ2-7,TRBD2,NA,CASSLARLAAFSYEQYF,TGTGCCAGCAGCTTAGCGAGACTAGCGGCCTTCTCCTACGAGCAGTACTTC
TRBV18,TRBJ1-2,NA,NA,CASSEQRQGSFNYGYTF,TGTGCCAGCTCCGAACAAAGGCAGGGCTCCTTTAACTATGGCTACACCTTC
TRBV28,TRBJ2-2,TRBD2,NA,CASIPGTSGRAAGELFF,TGTGCCAGCATCCCGGGGACTAGCGGGAGGGCCGCCGGGGAGCTGTTTTTT
TRBV7-6,TRBJ1-4,NA,NA,CASSLNPEGANEKLFF,TGTGCCAGCAGCTTAAACCCAGAAGGGGCTAATGAAAAACTGTTTTTT
TRBV19,TRBJ1-2,NA,NA,CASSMDHYLTF,TGTGCCAGTAGTATGGACCACTATCTTACCTTC
TRBV27,TRBJ2-1,TRBD2,NA,CASSSWTGGPGNEQFF,TGTGCCAGCAGTTCCTGGACGGGAGGGCCGGGCAATGAGCAGTTCTTC
TRBV7-2,TRBJ2-2,TRBD2,NA,CASSPTPSGRRAGELFF,TGTGCCAGCAGCCCAACGCCGAGCGGGAGGCGGGCCGGGGAGCTGTTTTTT
TRBV2,TRBJ1-4,NA,NA,CASSERESEKLFF,TGTGCCAGCAGTGAGCGGGAATCTGAAAAACTGTTTTTT
TRBV19,TRBJ1-1,NA,once,CASSLNSPVKLFF,TGTGCCAGTAGTCTAAACAGCCCGGTGAAGCTTTTCTTT
TRBV29-1,TRBJ2-5,TRBD1,NA,CSVVGRGRETQYF,TGCAGCGTTGTGGGCAGGGGGCGGGAGACCCAGTACTTC
TRBV19,TRBJ1-5,TRBD1,NA,CASSHSSGTVNQPQHF,TGTGCCAGTAGTCACTCCTCCGGGACAGTCAATCAGCCCCAGCATTTT
TRBV18,TRBJ1-1,NA,NA,CASSPGPMNTEAFF,TGTGCCAGCTCACCGGGGCCAATGAACACTGAAGCTTTCTTT
TRBV9,TRBJ2-7,NA,NA,CASSVAGQNYEQYF,TGTGCCAGCAGCGTCGCGGGACAAAACTACGAGCAGTACTTC
TRBV4-3,TRBJ1-5,NA,NA,CASSQDGGKPQHF,TGCGCCAGCAGCCAAGATGGGGGAAAGCCCCAGCATTTT
TRBV7-2,TRBJ2-3,NA,NA,CASSSASTDTQYF,TGTGCCAGCAGCTCGGCTAGCACAGATACGCAGTATTTT
TRBV5-4,TRBJ2-2,TRBD1,NA,CASSWGQGNTGELFF,TGTGCCAGCAGCTGGGGACAGGGGAACACCGGGGAGCTGTTTTTT
TRBV7-3,TRBJ2-1,NA,NA,CASSLHSLWDNEQFF,TGTGCCAGCAGCTTACATTCCTTGTGGGACAATGAGCAGTTCTTC
TRBV7-7,TRBJ2-1,TRBD1,NA,CASSLTGDMNNEQFF,TGTGCTAGCAGCTTAACAGGGGATATGAACAATGAGCAGTTCTTC
TRBV18,TRBJ2-3,TRBD2,NA,CASSSLAGDTDTQYF,TGTGCCAGCTCATCACTAGCGGGGGACACAGATACGCAGTATTTT
TRBV18,TRBJ1-1,NA,NA,CASSPSGTEAFF,TGTGCCAGCTCACCGAGCGGGACTGAAGCTTTCTTT
TRBV5-1,TRBJ1-2,NA,NA,CASSLSQTNYGYTF,TGCGCCAGCAGCTTGAGCCAGACTAACTATGGCTACACCTTC
TRBV18,TRBJ2-1,NA,NA,CASSPPRHNNEQFF,TGTGCCAGCTCACCACCTCGGCACAACAATGAGCAGTTCTTC
TRBV5-8,TRBJ2-1,TRBD1,once,CASIRQGAYNEQFF,TGTGCCAGCATTCGACAGGGGGCCTACAATGAGCAGTTCTTC
TRBV18,TRBJ1-2,TRBD1,NA,CASSTQGDSGYTF,TGTGCCAGCTCAACACAGGGGGATTCTGGCTACACCTTC
TRBV19,TRBJ2-5,NA,NA,CASSRSLRETQYF,TGTGCCAGTAGTAGGAGTTTAAGAGAGACCCAGTACTTC
TRBV7-2,TRBJ1-2,TRBD1,NA,CASSLGGTGLHYGYTF,TGTGCCAGCAGCTTAGGGGGGACAGGGTTACACTATGGCTACACCTTC
TRBV2,TRBJ2-5,TRBD2,NA,CASSEALLAGGYQETQYF,TGTGCCAGCAGTGAAGCGCTTCTAGCGGGAGGGTACCAAGAGACCCAGTACTTC
TRBV19,TRBJ1-2,NA,NA,CASSSREGGGGYTF,TGTGCCAGTAGTTCCAGGGAAGGCGGGGGCGGCTACACCTTC
TRBV7-9,TRBJ2-1,NA,NA,CASSDVGAKFNEQFF,TGTGCCAGCAGCGACGTCGGGGCCAAGTTCAATGAGCAGTTCTTC
TRBV4-2,TRBJ1-2,NA,NA,CASSQEGRQNYGYTF,TGTGCCAGCAGCCAAGAGGGGCGACAGAACTATGGCTACACCTTC
TRBV4-2,TRBJ2-3,NA,NA,CASCRGSGGGLTDTQYF,TGTGCCAGCTGCAGGGGTAGTGGGGGAGGCCTCACAGATACGCAGTATTTT
TRBV6-1,TRBJ1-1,NA,NA,CASNQLGFFSEAFF,TGTGCCAGCAATCAGCTAGGTTTTTTTTCTGAAGCTTTCTTT
TRBV6-5,TRBJ2-7,TRBD1,NA,CASSYRDRGHYEQYF,TGTGCCAGCAGTTATAGGGACAGGGGGCACTACGAGCAGTACTTC
TRBV6-1,TRBJ1-2,TRBD1,NA,CASSVQRGHGYGYTF,TGTGCCAGCAGTGTGCAGAGGGGGCACGGCTATGGCTACACCTTC
TRBV27,TRBJ2-7,TRBD2,NA,CASNLRSSGIDYEQYF,TGTGCCAGCAACTTAAGGTCCAGCGGGATAGACTACGAGCAGTACTTC
TRBV14,TRBJ2-3,TRBD2,NA,CASSQYGGRAKYTQYF,TGTGCCAGCAGCCAATATGGCGGGAGGGCCAAATATACGCAGTATTTT
TRBV6-5,TRBJ2-5,NA,NA,CASSSSSTQETQYF,NA
TRBV10-3,TRBJ2-3,NA,NA,CAISETNTQYF,TGTGCCATCAGTGAGACGAATACGCAGTATTTT
TRBV30,TRBJ1-5,NA,NA,CAWSTRQYNQPQHF,TGTGCCTGGAGTACCCGACAGTATAATCAGCCCCAGCATTTT